The 20 T cell receptor beta chains presented below share a single source sample, sequenced in a study of blood T cells in healthy people across ages. The second PCR ran about 6 to 12 cycles with a sample-barcoded 5' primer and J-beta primers. TCRdb reprocessed the 5' RACE reads with MiXCR, giving one entry per CDR3 protein. This table has 1.5 million to 2 million distinct CDR3 sequences, roughly 50% appearing once. Source material: blood. These receptors were taken from a woman aged 35 to 49 in good health.

The chain combines TRBV5-1 with TRBJ2-1; D is perhaps TRBD1 or TRBD2 (5 bases each). CDR1 is SGHRS and CDR2 is YFSETQ in the germline V gene. The CDR3 sequence is 17 residues long. Deletions cut 0 bases from V and 4 bases from J, with 17 bases between. The CDR3 coding sequence is TGCGCCAGCAGCTTGGACTGGGTTGGGACGGTATACAATGAGCAGTTCTTC. As protein: CASSLDWVGTVYNEQFF.

The CDR3 spells CASSLLTSGASYNEQFF. In DNA, the CDR3 is TGTGCCAGCAGCTTGCTGACTAGCGGGGCTTCCTACAATGAGCAGTTCTTC. This chain joins TRBV11-2 and TRBJ2-1, with TRBD2 matching 11 bases. The CDR3 contains 17 residues. The V segment lost 3 bases and the J segment 1 base; nucleotides outside the gene matches: 5. Germline V lookup: CDR1 SGHAT, CDR2 FQNNGV.

This clonotype turned up a few times. The gene calls are TRBV7-2 and TRBJ2-7, with a possible D match to TRBD1 (6 bases). The CDR3 length is 14 residues. Germline V lookup: CDR1 SGHTA, CDR2 FQGNSA. Trimming removed 1 base from V and 7 bases from J, with 14 bases in between. The CDR3 region is CASSLEWTANEQYF. The CDR3 DNA reads TGTGCCAGCAGCTTAGAGTGGACAGCCAATGAGCAGTACTTC.

CDR3 nucleotides: TGTGCCAGCAGCTTAGTACAGAGGACTAGCGGGGGTTCGGATACGCAGTATTTT. This translates into CASSLVQRTSGGSDTQYF. The rearrangement uses TRBV11-2 and TRBJ2-3, with TRBD2 matching over 13 bases. The J segment lost 6 bases and the V segment lost 1 base, leaving 10 bases of the junction unmatched. Germline V gene sequence: CDR1 SGHAT, CDR2 FQNNGV. CDR3 size: 18 residues.

This clonotype was counted only a few times. This chain joins TRBV27 and TRBJ1-1; a possible D gene is TRBD1 (5 bases). CDR3 size: 14 residues. CDR1 is MNHEY, CDR2 SMNVEV, per germline (reference sequence). Deletions cut 4 bases from V and 4 bases from J, with 13 bases between. This CDR3 reads CASSSQRGSTEAFF. CDR3 coding DNA: TGTGCCAGCAGTTCCCAAAGGGGTAGCACTGAAGCTTTCTTT.

The chain has TRBV19 and TRBJ2-1; D call uncertain. Germline CDR1 is LNHDA and CDR2 is SQIVND (reference sequence). V shed 4 bases and J shed 5 bases, with 15 bases lying between them. CDR3 length equals 15 residues. CDR3 bases: TGTGCCAGTAGTACCGCCCCAGGAGTACACAATGAGCAGTTCTTC. Its protein product is CASSTAPGVHNEQFF.

The chain is built from TRBV4-1 and TRBJ1-1, with 7 bases that match TRBD1. V shed 8 bases and J 3 bases; nucleotides not matched to a gene: 6. CDR1 is MGHRA, CDR2 YSYEKL, per germline. This CDR3 is 13 amino acids long. The CDR3 protein is CASGAGGHTEAFF. The CDR3 nucleotides are TGCGCCAGCGGGGCAGGGGGGCACACTGAAGCTTTCTTT.

A single count supports this clonotype. The rearrangement uses TRBV6-2 or TRBV6-3 and TRBJ2-5, with D tentatively TRBD1 (7 bases). V was trimmed by 5 bases and J by 11 bases, leaving 24 bases between them. Per the germline V gene, CDR1 is MNHEY and CDR2 is SVGEGT. The CDR3 length is 15 residues. The CDR3 DNA reads as TGTGCCAGCAGTCGGGGGCAGGGGGGTTGGAATGAGCAGTACTTC. Translation gives CASSRGQGGWNEQYF.

V is TRBV7-2 and J is TRBJ2-1; the D gene is possibly TRBD2 (5 bases). Germline-derived CDR1 and CDR2 are SGHTA and FQGNSA. The V end lost 3 bases, the J end lost 10 bases, and 10 bases lay between the germline ends. This CDR3 is 12 amino acids long. Here the CDR3 reads CASSFLAREQFF. The CDR3 bases are TGTGCCAGCAGCTTTCTAGCAAGGGAGCAGTTCTTC.

The chain links TRBV6-2 or TRBV6-3 to TRBJ2-1; D gene unclear. The J call may be wrong; the DNA end is better matched by TRBJ2-7. The length of the CDR3 is 16 residues. Germline assignment: CDR1 MNHEY and CDR2 SVGEGT. Here the CDR3 reads CASSLHFSSSYNEQYF. The DNA for the CDR3 is TGTGCCAGCAGTCTCCACTTCTCGAGCTCCTACAATGAGCAGTACTTC.

The chain's CDR3 is CATSEAGDTYEQYF. The CDR3 coding sequence is TGTGCCACCAGTGAAGCCGGAGACACCTACGAGCAGTACTTC. V is TRBV24-1 and J is TRBJ2-7; no clear D gene. The V end lost 4 bases, the J end lost 2 bases, and 11 bases lay between the germline ends. Germline V gene data show CDR1 as KGHDR and CDR2 as SFDVKD. The CDR3 has 14 residues.

V gene TRBV20-1 combines with J gene TRBJ2-2, with D perhaps matching TRBD1 (5 bases). CDR3 length: 13 amino acids. Per the germline V gene, CDR1 is DFQATT and CDR2 is SNEGSKA (reference sequence). Trimming pared 3 bases from V and 6 bases from J, leaving 11 bases between. CDR3 DNA: TGCAGTGCTAGCTCCAGGGTGGCCGGGGAGCTGTTTTTT. As protein: CSASSRVAGELFF.

The chain is built from TRBV12-3 or TRBV12-4 and TRBJ2-3; no definite D call. The V and J ends lost 5 bases and 6 bases respectively, with 12 bases between them. The CDR3 loop spans 13 amino acids. Here the CDR3 DNA reads TGTGCCAGCAGTGCCACGGATGGGGATACGCAGTATTTT. Its protein is CASSATDGDTQYF.

This clonotype was counted between two and nine times. The chain joins TRBV7-2 to TRBJ1-4, with D unclear. The germline CDR1 and CDR2 sequences are SGHTA and FQGNSA. The CDR3 has 14 amino acids. V dropped 2 bases and J dropped 7 bases, with 11 bases sitting between them. In DNA form, the CDR3 reads TGTGCCAGCAGCTTATCCCGGCGGGGTGAAAAACTGTTTTTT. Protein product: CASSLSRRGEKLFF. Based on the CDR3 plus reference TRBV7-2 and TRBJ1-4, the full variable domain is GAGVSQSPSNKVTEKGKDVELRCDPISGHTALYWYRQSLGQGLEFLIYFQGNSAPDKSGLPSDRFSAERTGGSVSTLTIQRTQQEDSAVYLCASSLSRRGEKLFFGSGTQLSVL.

The chain employs TRBV7-2 and TRBJ2-5; 11 nucleotides align to TRBD2. With 1 base clipped from V and 1 base from J, the junction kept 2 bases outside the gene matches. Germline V CDR1 and CDR2: SGHTA, FQGNSA. CDR3 length equals 16 residues. CDR3 coding DNA: TGTGCCAGCAGCTTAGTACTAGCGGGGGCCCAAGAGACCCAGTACTTC. This gives the protein CASSLVLAGAQETQYF.

The sample holds many counts of this clonotype. The rearrangement uses TRBV7-2 and TRBJ2-7; D might be TRBD1 (6 bases). Trimming stripped 5 bases from V and 5 bases from J, with 13 bases between. The CDR3 covers 13 residues. Germline CDR1 reads SGHTA; CDR2 reads FQGNSA. In nucleotides, the CDR3 is TGTGCCAGCAGCACCTACAGGGAAGACGAGCAGTACTTC. Translated, it gives CASSTYREDEQYF. Variable domain in full (rest from reference TRBV7-2 and TRBJ2-7): GAGVSQSPSNKVTEKGKDVELRCDPISGHTALYWYRQSLGQGLEFLIYFQGNSAPDKSGLPSDRFSAERTGGSVSTLTIQRTQQEDSAVYLCASSTYREDEQYFGPGTRLTVT.

The chain recombines TRBV6-1 with TRBJ1-5; D is ambiguous. The CDR3 has 14 residues. Germline loops: CDR1 MNHNS, CDR2 SASEGT. The germline V and J ends were trimmed by 2 bases and 7 bases, with 12 bases remaining between them. The CDR3 here is CASSEFRGGQPQHF. The CDR3 DNA is TGTGCCAGCAGTGAATTCCGAGGAGGCCAGCCCCAGCATTTT.

The rearrangement uses TRBV7-2 and TRBJ1-4; 11 bases line up with TRBD1. Germline V gives CDR1 SGHTA, CDR2 FQGNSA. CDR3 length equals 17 residues. With 2 bases clipped from V and 8 bases from J, the junction kept 10 bases outside the gene matches. The CDR3 sequence is CASSLRTGGVAGEKLFF. The CDR3 DNA reads as TGTGCCAGCAGCTTAAGGACAGGGGGCGTGGCTGGGGAAAAACTGTTTTTT.

The rearrangement joins TRBV25-1 to TRBJ1-1; D not certain. The CDR3 is 13 residues long. CDR1 MGHDK and CDR2 SYGVNS come from the germline V gene. The V and J ends lost 4 bases and 0 bases respectively, with 6 bases between them. The CDR3 loop reads CASSARMNTEAFF. The CDR3 DNA follows: TGTGCCAGCAGTGCAAGAATGAACACTGAAGCTTTCTTT.

The chain recombines TRBV20-1 with TRBJ2-1, with D tentatively TRBD2 (6 bases). CDR3 size: 13 residues. CDR1 and CDR2 (germline): DFQATT, SNEGSKA (reference sequence). Trimming removed 3 bases from V and 9 bases from J, with 15 bases in between. CDR3 region: CSARGGFRGEQFF. The DNA for the CDR3 is TGCAGTGCTAGGGGGGGATTTCGGGGTGAGCAGTTCTTC.